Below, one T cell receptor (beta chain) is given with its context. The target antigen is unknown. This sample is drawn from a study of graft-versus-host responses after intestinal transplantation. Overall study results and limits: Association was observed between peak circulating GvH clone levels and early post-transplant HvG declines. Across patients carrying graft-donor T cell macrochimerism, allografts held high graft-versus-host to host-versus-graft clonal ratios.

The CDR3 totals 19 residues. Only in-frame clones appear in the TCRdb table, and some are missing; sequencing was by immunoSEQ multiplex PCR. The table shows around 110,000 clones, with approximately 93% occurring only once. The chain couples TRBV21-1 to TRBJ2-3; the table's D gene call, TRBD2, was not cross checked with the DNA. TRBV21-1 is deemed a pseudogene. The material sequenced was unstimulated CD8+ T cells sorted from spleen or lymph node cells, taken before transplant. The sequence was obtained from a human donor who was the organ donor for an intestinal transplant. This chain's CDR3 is CASSKEPCGTSGGTDTQYF. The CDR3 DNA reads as TGTGCCAGCAGCAAAGAACCGTGCGGGACTAGCGGGGGGACAGATACGCAGTATTTT.